The rows below give T cell receptor beta chains drawn from one sample of a study of blood T cells in healthy people across ages. TCRdb recomputed calls from the 5' RACE reads with MiXCR, one row per CDR3 protein. In the table there are under 800,000 distinct CDR3 sequences, about 21% of which are singletons. Sequencing used blood. The receptors stem from a man in his 70s in good health. CDR3s include the opening cysteine and the closing phenylalanine or tryptophan. The D gene is left open where the match is weak. The size entry is marked missing in some rows and otherwise reads once, few, many or a size class.

d_call	v_call	clone_size	j_call	cdr3_nt	cdr3_aa
-	TRBV7-2	many	TRBJ1-2	TGTGCCAGCAGCCAAGATTCCTATGGCTACACCTTC	CASSQDSYGYTF
TRBD1	TRBV6-5	-	TRBJ2-6	TGTGCCAGCAGTTACTTTGGGACAGGACTGGGCTCTGGGGCCAACGTCCTGACTTTC	CASSYFGTGLGSGANVLTF
-	TRBV3-1	-	TRBJ2-7	TGTGCCAGCAGCCAAGATAACACCGGCAGCTCCTACGAGCAGTACTTC	CASSQDNTGSSYEQYF
-	TRBV5-5	-	TRBJ2-6	TGTGCCAGCAGCTTGTTCGAGCACGGGGCCAACGTCCTGACTTTC	CASSLFEHGANVLTF
-	TRBV7-7	-	TRBJ2-5	TGTGCTAGCAGCGCCTCGGTAATCGAGACCCAGTACTTC	CASSASVIETQYF
TRBD1	TRBV5-1	few	TRBJ2-7	TGCGCCAGCAGCTTGGCACAGGGGAACTCCTACGAGCAGTACTTC	CASSLAQGNSYEQYF
-	TRBV12-3/TRBV12-4	-	TRBJ2-2	TGTGCCAGCAGGATGGACACCCTCGCCGGGGAGCTGTTTTTT	CASRMDTLAGELFF
TRBD2	TRBV12-3/TRBV12-4	many	TRBJ2-7	TGTGCCAGCAGTTCCACTAGCGGGAACTCCTACGAGCAGTACTTC	CASSSTSGNSYEQYF
-	TRBV6-6	-	TRBJ1-1	TGTGCCAGCAGTCCCCGTTCGGAAGGCCTTAAAACTGAAGCTTTCTTT	CASSPRSEGLKTEAFF
-	TRBV15	-	TRBJ2-1	TGTGCCACCAGCAGGATCGGTGCGGGCAATGAGCAGTTCTTC	CATSRIGAGNEQFF
-	TRBV5-1	few	TRBJ2-7	TGCGCCAGCAGCTTGGTTGGGGGAGCGTCCTACGAGCAGTACTTC	CASSLVGGASYEQYF
TRBD2	TRBV7-9	-	TRBJ2-5	TGTGCCAGCAGCTTCTTAGCGGGGGGACTCTCCGGGACCCAGTACTTC	CASSFLAGGLSGTQYF
TRBD2	TRBV6-5	-	TRBJ2-1	TGTGCCAGCACTTTTATGTCAGTGGGACTAGAGTACAATGAGCAGTTCTTC	CASTFMSVGLEYNEQFF
-	TRBV20-1	few	TRBJ2-7	TGCAGTGCTAGAGCGGGCTCGGTGGGCGAGCAGTACTTC	CSARAGSVGEQYF
-	TRBV3-1	few	TRBJ2-7	TGTGCCAGCAGCCAAAGAATTACCTACGAGCAGTACTTC	CASSQRITYEQYF
-	TRBV5-1	few	TRBJ2-5	TGCGCCAGCAGCTCCGGCGACACTGGCAATGGGGAGACCCAGTACTTC	CASSSGDTGNGETQYF
-	TRBV27	many	TRBJ2-3	TGTGCCAGCACCCGGGACTTTTTCACAGATACGCAGTATTTT	CASTRDFFTDTQYF
TRBD2	TRBV18	-	TRBJ2-7	TGTGCCAGCTCATCCGGGACTAGCCGGTACGAGCAGTACTTC	CASSSGTSRYEQYF
-	TRBV9	many	TRBJ2-5	TGTGCCAGCAGCCCAGCCGGGGCAGGAGAGACCCAGTACTTC	CASSPAGAGETQYF
-	TRBV28	-	TRBJ2-7	TGTGCCAGCTGGGCAGGGCAGTCCTACGAGCAGTACTTC	CASWAGQSYEQYF
-	TRBV6-6	many	TRBJ1-1	TGTGCCAGCAGTTACCCCGGCAGTGAAGCTTTCTTT	CASSYPGSEAFF
-	TRBV27	many	TRBJ1-4	TGTGCCAGCAGTTTTACAGCAACTAATGAAAAACTGTTTTTT	CASSFTATNEKLFF
TRBD2	TRBV20-1	few	TRBJ2-7	TGCAGTGCTAGCTCCAGCGGGAGATTTTACGAGCAGTACTTC	CSASSSGRFYEQYF
-	TRBV6-2/TRBV6-3	-	TRBJ2-4	TGTGCCAGCACGGGTGGGAACCTAGCCAAAAACATTCAGTACTTC	CASTGGNLAKNIQYF
TRBD1	TRBV12-3/TRBV12-4	-	TRBJ2-1	TGTGCCAGCAGTTTCGGAGACAGGGTAGTCTACAATGAGCAGTTCTTC	CASSFGDRVVYNEQFF